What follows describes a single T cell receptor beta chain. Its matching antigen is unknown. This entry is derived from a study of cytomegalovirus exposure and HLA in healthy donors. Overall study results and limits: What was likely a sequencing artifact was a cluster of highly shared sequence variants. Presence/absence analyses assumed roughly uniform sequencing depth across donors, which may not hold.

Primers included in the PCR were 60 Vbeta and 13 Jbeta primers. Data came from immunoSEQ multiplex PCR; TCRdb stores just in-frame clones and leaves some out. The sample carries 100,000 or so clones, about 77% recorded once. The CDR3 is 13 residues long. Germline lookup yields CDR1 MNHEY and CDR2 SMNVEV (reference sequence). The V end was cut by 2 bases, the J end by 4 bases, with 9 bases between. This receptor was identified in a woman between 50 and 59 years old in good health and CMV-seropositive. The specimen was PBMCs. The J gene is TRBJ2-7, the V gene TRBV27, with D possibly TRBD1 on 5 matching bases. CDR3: CASSLQGGYEQYF. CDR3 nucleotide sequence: TGTGCCAGCAGTTTACAGGGCGGATACGAGCAGTACTTC.